This TCR beta chain was identified in a study of blood T cell repertoires in COVID-19. About the research overall: Samples of COVID-19 (acute and convalescent) were obtained from the United States, Italy and Spain.

This clone was picked up a small number of times. This CDR3 has 13 amino acids. V was trimmed by 4 bases and J by 1 base, leaving 7 bases between them. Germline V gene data show CDR1 as ENHRY and CDR2 as SYGVKD. Clones were sequenced by immunoSEQ multiplex PCR, and TCRdb holds only the in-frame ones, with some missing. In the table there are approximately 85,000 clones, less than 95% of which are singletons. Material for sequencing was peripheral blood. The rearrangement links TRBV10-3 to TRBJ2-5; D is possibly TRBD1 (5 bases). The source is a woman aged 45-59 years in a cohort sampled during active COVID-19. Here the CDR3 reads CAISGQPQETQYF. The DNA of the CDR3 is TGTGCCATCAGTGGACAGCCCCAAGAGACCCAGTACTTC.